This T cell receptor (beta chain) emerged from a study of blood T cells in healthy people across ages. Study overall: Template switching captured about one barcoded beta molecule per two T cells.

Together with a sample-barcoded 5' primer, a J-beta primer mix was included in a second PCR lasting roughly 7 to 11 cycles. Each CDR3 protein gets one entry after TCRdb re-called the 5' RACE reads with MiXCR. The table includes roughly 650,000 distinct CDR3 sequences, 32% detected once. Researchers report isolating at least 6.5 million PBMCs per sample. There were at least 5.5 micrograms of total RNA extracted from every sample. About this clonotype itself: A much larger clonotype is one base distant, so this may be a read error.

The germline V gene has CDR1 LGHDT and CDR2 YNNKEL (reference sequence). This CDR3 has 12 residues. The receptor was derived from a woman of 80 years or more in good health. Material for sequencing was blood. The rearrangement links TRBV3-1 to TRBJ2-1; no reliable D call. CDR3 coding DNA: TGTGCCAGCAGCCAAGGTTTCAATGAGCATTTCTTC. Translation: CASSQGFNEHFF.